This entry lists 2 T cell receptor beta chains sequenced from one sample in a study of shared clonotypes between healthy human individuals. Profiling relied on immunoSEQ multiplex PCR, and the TCRdb table lists in-frame clones only, not all of them. The sample lists some 1,600,000 clones, approximately 98% occurring once. The material sequenced was naive CD4+ T cells sorted from blood. Subset: CD45RA+ positively selected. The receptors stem from a man aged 25-45 years in good health.

The genes are TRBV30 and TRBJ2-7; unclear D gene. Deletions cut 8 bases from V and 3 bases from J, with 17 bases between. This CDR3 has 13 residues. The germline gives CDR1 GTSNPN, CDR2 SVGIG (reference sequence). CDR3 DNA: TGTGCCCACTCACCGGAAGGCTTCTACGAGCAGTACTTC. Its protein is CAHSPEGFYEQYF.

Concerning this clone itself: Other DNA sequences in the same sample also yield this CDR3. The DNA of the CDR3 is TGTGCCAGCAGTAGGACAGGGGGCTCCTACAATGAGCAGTTCTTC. Its protein product is CASSRTGGSYNEQFF. The genes are TRBV6-5 and TRBJ2-1, with 10 nucleotides matching TRBD1. The V segment lost 5 bases and the J segment 0 bases; nucleotides outside the gene matches: 1. The CDR3 has 15 amino acids. Germline V CDR1 and CDR2: MNHEY, SVGAGI.